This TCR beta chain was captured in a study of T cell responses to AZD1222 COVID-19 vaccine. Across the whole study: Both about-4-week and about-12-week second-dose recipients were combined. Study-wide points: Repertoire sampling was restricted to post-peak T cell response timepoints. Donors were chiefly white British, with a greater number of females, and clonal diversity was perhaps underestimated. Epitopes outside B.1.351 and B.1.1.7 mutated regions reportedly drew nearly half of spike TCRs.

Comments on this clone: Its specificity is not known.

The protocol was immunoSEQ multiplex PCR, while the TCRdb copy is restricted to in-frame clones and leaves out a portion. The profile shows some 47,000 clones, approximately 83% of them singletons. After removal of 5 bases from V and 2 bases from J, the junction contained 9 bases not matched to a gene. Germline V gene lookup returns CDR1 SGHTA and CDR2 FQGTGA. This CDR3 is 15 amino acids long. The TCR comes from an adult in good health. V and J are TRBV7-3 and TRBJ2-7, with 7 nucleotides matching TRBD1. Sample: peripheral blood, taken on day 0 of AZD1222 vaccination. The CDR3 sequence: CASSLEGGPTYEQYF. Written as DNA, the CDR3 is TGTGCCAGCAGCCTTGAAGGGGGCCCTACCTACGAGCAGTACTTC.